These 23 T cell receptor beta chains were sequenced from one sample in a study of T cells in Graves' hyperthyroidism and ophthalmopathy (dated by TCRdb to the late 2010s). The library was prepared using multiplex PCR. Sequenced on an Illumina HiSeq 2000. The TCR beta CDR3 regions were amplified from the RNA transcripts. The first round of RT-PCR for the TCR CDR3 was performed with the HTBI primer set and the Qiagen OneStep RT-PCR kit. TCRdb passed the public sequencing reads through fastp at Q25 and MiXCR, retaining productive beta sequences. For every CDR3 protein sequence, its rows merge into one entry that carries the most common genes and DNA. For this sample there are about 640,000 distinct CDR3 sequences; under 25% appear just once. The ten largest clones add up to 34% of the sample. The sequenced sample was blood. These TCRs come from a man aged 25-45 years with Graves' ophthalmopathy.

The chain is built from TRBV5-8 and TRBJ2-7, with D uncertain. Trimming removed 9 bases from V and 8 bases from J, with 21 bases in between. This CDR3 has 13 residues. The germline V gene has CDR1 SGHTS and CDR2 YDEGEE. For the CDR3, the DNA is TGTGCCACCCCCTCCCCTGACGATGCCAAGCAGTACTTC. It yields the protein CATPSPDDAKQYF.

The chain links TRBV24-1 to TRBJ2-2, with 7 bases that match TRBD1. This CDR3 comprises 13 residues. The trim removed 10 bases at V and 2 bases at J, leaving 3 bases unmatched. Germline assignment: CDR1 KGHDR and CDR2 SFDVKD. The CDR3 is CATGQLNTGELFF. Written as DNA, the CDR3 is TGTGCCACGGGACAGCTAAACACCGGGGAGCTGTTTTTT.

V gene TRBV11-2 combines with J gene TRBJ2-7; TRBD2 might be the D (6 bases). Trimming shortened V by 7 bases and J by 2 bases, and 15 bases separated the two germline ends. This CDR3 comprises 14 residues. Looked up from germline, CDR1 is SGHAT and CDR2 is FQNNGV. CDR3 in amino acids: CASTLAPGAYEQYF. The CDR3 nucleotides read TGTGCCAGCACCCTAGCTCCGGGAGCCTACGAGCAGTACTTC.

This clonotype showed up many times. Here the CDR3 reads CASSSGSGTTYGYTF. CDR3 nucleotides: TGTGCCAGCAGTTCAGGATCCGGGACCACCTATGGCTACACCTTC. The chain uses TRBV28 and TRBJ1-2, with D possibly TRBD1 on 5 matching bases. The CDR3 totals 15 residues. The germline gives CDR1 MDHEN, CDR2 SYDVKM. V was pared by 4 bases and J by 4 bases, with 16 bases between.

There are a few counts of this clonotype. V is TRBV24-1 and J is TRBJ2-5; no clear D gene. Trimming cost V 0 bases and J 5 bases, with 9 bases left between them. The V gene's germline CDR1 is KGHDR and CDR2 SFDVKD. This CDR3 has 14 residues. The CDR3 DNA is TGTGCCACCAGTGATTTGACCTCAGTGGAGACCCAGTACTTC. As protein: CATSDLTSVETQYF.

This clonotype has a handful of counts. The chain employs TRBV6-1 and TRBJ2-2, with D tentatively TRBD1 or TRBD2 (5 bases each). This CDR3 region has 15 residues. CDR1 is MNHNS and CDR2 is SASEGT in the germline V gene. V lost 6 bases and J lost 1, with 12 bases in between. This CDR3 is CASSTGTVNTGELFF. The DNA of the CDR3 is TGTGCCAGCAGCACCGGGACGGTGAACACCGGGGAGCTGTTTTTT.

This clonotype occurred many times. The chain recombines TRBV13 with TRBJ1-5, with D uncertain. The ends were cut back, 0 bases at V and 7 bases at J, with 13 bases in the middle. The V gene's germline CDR1 is PRHDT and CDR2 FYEKMQ (reference sequence). The CDR3 extends over 15 amino acids. The CDR3, as DNA: TGTGCCAGCAGCTTAGGTTGGGGTTGGGAGCAGCCCCAGCATTTT. This translates into CASSLGWGWEQPQHF.

The chain is built from TRBV19 and TRBJ2-3, with 7 bases fitting TRBD2. J was trimmed by 3 bases and V by 4 bases; bases with no gene match: 7. The CDR3 has 15 amino acids. Looked up from germline, CDR1 is LNHDA and CDR2 is SQIVND (reference sequence). The CDR3 nucleotides are TGTGCCAGTAGTAAGGCTAACGGGAGGACAGATACGCAGTATTTT. Its protein is CASSKANGRTDTQYF.

This clonotype was observed a handful of times. The V gene is TRBV5-1, the J gene TRBJ1-2, with D possibly TRBD1 on 6 matching bases. The CDR3 extends over 13 amino acids. Germline V gene lookup returns CDR1 SGHRS and CDR2 YFSETQ. Trimming stripped 3 bases from V and 6 bases from J, with 12 bases between. The CDR3 nucleotides read TGCGCCAGCAGCTCGGACAGACGGGATGGCTACACCTTC. Translated, it gives CASSSDRRDGYTF. Full variable domain (remainder filled in from reference TRBV5-1 and TRBJ1-2): KAGVTQTPRYLIKTRGQQVTLSCSPISGHRSVSWYQQTPGQGLQFLFEYFSETQRNKGNFPGRFSGRQFSNSRSEMNVSTLELGDSALYLCASSSDRRDGYTFGSGTRLTVV.

This clonotype was seen a few times. J is TRBJ1-5 and V is TRBV6-1; no clear D gene. Trimming stripped 5 bases from V and 4 bases from J, with 9 bases between. This CDR3 is built from 13 residues. CDR1 is MNHNS, CDR2 SASEGT, per germline. The CDR3 DNA is TGTGCCAGCAGTCCATCTAATAATCAGCCCCAGCATTTT. Protein product: CASSPSNNQPQHF.

This CDR3 reads CASSEEAGVGEQYF. The CDR3 nucleotides read TGTGCCAGCAGTGAAGAAGCGGGAGTCGGCGAGCAGTACTTC. The chain recombines TRBV2 with TRBJ2-7; 8 positions agree with TRBD2. The germline CDR1 and CDR2 sequences are SNHLY and FYNNEI. The length of the CDR3 is 14 residues. V was clipped by 1 base and J by 6 bases; unmatched bases: 5.

This clonotype was seen only a few times. The V and J genes are TRBV3-1 and TRBJ1-6, with D tentatively TRBD1 (6 bases). V was shortened by 2 bases and J by 5 bases, with 13 bases between the two germline ends. Germline V lookup: CDR1 LGHDT, CDR2 YNNKEL (reference sequence). CDR3 length: 16 amino acids. The DNA for the CDR3 is TGTGCCAGCAGCCAAAAGAGTAACAGGGATAATTCACCCCTCCACTTT. It yields the protein CASSQKSNRDNSPLHF.

This clonotype was detected a few times. The V gene is TRBV4-1, the J gene TRBJ2-1; tentative D call: TRBD2 (5 bases). Per germline, CDR1 MGHRA and CDR2 YSYEKL. V was clipped by 3 bases and J by 10 bases, with 16 bases between them. This CDR3 region has 14 residues. This chain's CDR3 is CASSQRTVTGEQFF. CDR3 sequence (DNA): TGCGCCAGCAGCCAGCGGACCGTAACGGGGGAGCAGTTCTTC.

This clonotype was counted between two and nine times. The chain couples TRBV28 to TRBJ2-7, with D perhaps matching TRBD1 or TRBD2 (5 bases each). The CDR3 covers 15 residues. Germline V gene data show CDR1 as MDHEN and CDR2 as SYDVKM. Between the trimmed V and J ends, which lost 6 bases and 3 bases, there was a span of 18 bases. The CDR3 is CASRSLKGSSYEQYF. The CDR3 region has the DNA TGTGCCAGCAGGTCTCTTAAGGGGAGTAGCTACGAGCAGTACTTC.

This clonotype was counted between two and nine times. The CDR3 DNA reads TGTGCCAGCAGTCGACCCTCCTTGGTGGTCTATAATTCACCCCTCCACTTT. Translation: CASSRPSLVVYNSPLHF. This chain links TRBV28 with TRBJ1-6; D gene ambiguous. V shed 5 bases and J shed 3 bases, with 17 bases lying between them. The CDR3 sequence is 17 residues long. The germline CDR1 and CDR2 sequences are MDHEN and SYDVKM.

With respect to this clonotype: No conserved phenylalanine or tryptophan is present at the end of the CDR3, so a read error is the likely explanation. V and J are TRBV5-4 and TRBJ2-5; 7 nucleotides match TRBD2. The CDR3 length is 14 residues. The V and J ends lost 4 bases and 3 bases, in that order; junction bases with no gene match: 6. Germline CDR1 SGHNT, CDR2 YYREEE (reference sequence). The CDR3: CASSVKAGEETQYL. CDR3 DNA: TGTGCCAGCAGCGTGAAGGCGGGAGAAGAGACCCAGTACCTC.

This chain uses TRBV10-3 with TRBJ2-2; D tentatively reads TRBD1 or TRBD2 (6 bases each). The length of the CDR3 is 13 residues. V gave up 8 bases and J gave up 3 bases, with 10 bases separating them. The germline gives CDR1 ENHRY, CDR2 SYGVKD. CDR3 loop: CAIRGQDTGELFF. The DNA for the CDR3 is TGTGCCATCCGGGGGCAGGACACCGGGGAGCTGTTTTTT.

This chain's CDR3 is CASSQEYDRGVNEQFF. The CDR3 nucleotides read TGCGCCAGCAGCCAAGAATATGACCGGGGGGTCAATGAGCAGTTCTTC. This chain joins TRBV4-1 and TRBJ2-1; 7 bases align to TRBD2. The J segment lost 6 bases and the V segment lost 0 bases, leaving 8 bases of the junction unmatched. This CDR3 spans 16 amino acids. Germline-derived CDR1 and CDR2 are MGHRA and YSYEKL.

This clonotype was seen at least ten times. The J gene is TRBJ1-1, the V gene TRBV28; 9 bases map to TRBD1. The V and J ends lost 8 bases and 0 bases, in that order; junction bases with no gene match: 10. The CDR3 contains 16 residues. Germline CDR1 MDHEN, CDR2 SYDVKM. Written as DNA, the CDR3 is TGTGCCAGCCTCGCCCGGGACAGGGCTCTGAACACTGAAGCTTTCTTT. Translated, it gives CASLARDRALNTEAFF.

The chain has TRBV12-3 or TRBV12-4 and TRBJ2-2; tentative D call: TRBD1 (7 bases). The V end lost 8 bases, the J end lost 4 bases, and 17 bases lay between the germline ends. The CDR3 contains 15 residues. Here the CDR3 reads CASGGQGVITGELFF. CDR3 nucleotide sequence: TGTGCCAGCGGGGGGCAGGGGGTGATCACCGGGGAGCTGTTTTTT.

The CDR3 DNA reads TGTGCCAGCAGGGAGCCAATCGACAGACCAAGCTCCTACAATGAGCAGTTCTTC. The encoded protein is CASREPIDRPSSYNEQFF. The chain recombines TRBV11-2 with TRBJ2-1; tentative D call: TRBD1 (5 bases). The CDR3 has 18 residues. V dropped 6 bases and J dropped 0 bases, with 21 bases sitting between them. Germline V CDR1 and CDR2: SGHAT, FQNNGV.

This clonotype was seen at least ten times. V and J are TRBV11-2 and TRBJ2-7, with D possibly TRBD1 on 5 matching bases. The V gene's germline CDR1 is SGHAT and CDR2 FQNNGV. The CDR3 runs 12 residues. With 7 bases removed from V and 7 bases from J, the gap between germline ends came to 14 bases. CDR3 in amino acids: CASNLWGREQYF. As DNA, the CDR3 is TGTGCCAGCAACTTGTGGGGCCGGGAGCAGTACTTC.

Many counts were recorded for this clonotype. CDR3 sequence: CASSLLFSGLNTGELFF. The CDR3 region has the DNA TGTGCCAGCAGCCTACTTTTTAGCGGGCTGAACACCGGGGAGCTGTTTTTT. The V and J genes are TRBV11-2 and TRBJ2-2; the match to TRBD2 covers 7 bases. The CDR3 consists of 17 residues. The J segment lost 1 base and the V segment lost 5 bases, leaving 10 bases of the junction unmatched. Germline V gives CDR1 SGHAT, CDR2 FQNNGV.